This is a list of T cell receptor beta chains from one sample in a study of control samples from healthy donors and cancer patients. TCRdb's copy holds only in-frame clones and misses some; the assay was immunoSEQ multiplex PCR. This sample yields about 140,000 clones, of which roughly 92% are seen a single time; over 10% belongs to the top ten. Sequenced material: blood. Source of these receptors: a man aged 40-49 years in good health. The CDR3 runs from the conserved cysteine through the conserved F or W. The order of the fields is D gene, V gene, J gene, CDR3 protein. The D gene is left open where the match is weak.

D: TRBD1; V: TRBV3-1/TRBV3-2; J: TRBJ1-6; CDR3: CASSPLQGYNSPLHF
D: TRBD1; V: TRBV19; J: TRBJ1-2; CDR3: CASSMTGIAFYYGYTF
D: -; V: TRBV28; J: TRBJ1-4; CDR3: CASTPRATNEKLFF
D: -; V: TRBV11-2; J: TRBJ1-3; CDR3: CASSSLRVGGVSGNTIYF
D: -; V: TRBV18; J: TRBJ1-2; CDR3: CASSPQGGDYGYTF
D: TRBD2; V: TRBV27; J: TRBJ2-7; CDR3: CASSLRLAGGVYEQYF
D: -; V: TRBV19; J: TRBJ2-3; CDR3: CASSIGASSTDTQYF
D: -; V: TRBV18; J: TRBJ2-3; CDR3: CASSPPLQVKADTQYF
D: -; V: TRBV6-5; J: TRBJ2-2; CDR3: CASSYRPDGRTGELFF
D: -; V: TRBV19; J: TRBJ1-4; CDR3: CASSMGFTGYNEKLFF
D: -; V: TRBV6-4; J: TRBJ2-2; CDR3: CASSDGTGELFF
D: -; V: TRBV11-2; J: TRBJ2-2; CDR3: CASSLNTGELFF
D: TRBD1; V: TRBV10-1; J: TRBJ2-7; CDR3: CASSDPVTGTDEQYF
D: -; V: TRBV5-1; J: TRBJ1-2; CDR3: CASSDSFYGYTF
D: TRBD2; V: TRBV9; J: TRBJ2-3; CDR3: CASSVGVSGGARRTDTQYF
D: -; V: TRBV4-1; J: TRBJ2-7; CDR3: CASSQDFVSYEQYF
D: -; V: TRBV6-4; J: TRBJ1-1; CDR3: CASSLMGGTEAFF
D: TRBD1; V: TRBV6-5; J: TRBJ1-1; CDR3: CASRTGTGGWTEAFF
D: TRBD1; V: TRBV18; J: TRBJ1-3; CDR3: CASRTPGTAGNTIYF
D: -; V: TRBV7-9; J: TRBJ1-1; CDR3: CASSLHRTEAFF
D: TRBD2; V: TRBV6-4; J: TRBJ2-3; CDR3: CASSDSTSGGADTQYF
D: TRBD2; V: TRBV5-8; J: TRBJ2-3; CDR3: CASSFLAGGPDTQYF
D: TRBD2; V: TRBV10-3; J: TRBJ2-1; CDR3: CAISESWEGSYNEQFF
D: -; V: TRBV28; J: TRBJ1-5; CDR3: CASSQKQPQHF
D: -; V: TRBV27; J: TRBJ1-2; CDR3: CASSFRGAGYGYTF
D: TRBD2; V: TRBV5-8; J: TRBJ2-5; CDR3: CASRRGLAVQETQYF
D: TRBD1; V: TRBV5-6; J: TRBJ1-1; CDR3: CASSPVEGAAEAFF
D: TRBD2; V: TRBV6-6; J: TRBJ2-1; CDR3: CASSSTSGSPSRFF
D: -; V: TRBV6-1; J: TRBJ2-7; CDR3: CASSEIAITYEQYF
D: TRBD1; V: TRBV5-1; J: TRBJ2-7; CDR3: CASSLARGTYEQYF
D: -; V: TRBV10-3; J: TRBJ2-1; CDR3: CAIRGNNEQFF
D: -; V: TRBV9; J: TRBJ1-3; CDR3: CASSGGGWGNTIYF
D: -; V: TRBV5-1; J: TRBJ2-3; CDR3: CASSPQHSEDTDTQYF